Presented here are 23 T cell receptor beta chains from one specimen sequenced in a study of patients and donors after allogeneic stem cell transplantation. MiXCR, run by TCRdb on the RT-PCR reads, gives a single entry per CDR3 protein. Among about a million distinct CDR3 sequences, roughly 18% were seen once, and the ten largest hold 5% to 6.5%. Sequencing was carried out using blood, either unsorted or a sorted T cell fraction (not recorded which). Every receptor here comes from a human donor who was either an allogeneic HSCT recipient or a stem cell or donor lymphocyte infusion donor (not recorded which). It is not recorded whose cells these are; they may come from a transplant donor.

This sequence joins TRBV2 and TRBJ2-7; D perhaps matches TRBD2 (5 bases). This CDR3 is 13 amino acids long. The germline V gene encodes CDR1 SNHLY and CDR2 FYNNEI. Trimming shortened V by 8 bases and J by 2 bases, and 13 bases separated the two germline ends. CDR3 loop: CASVEGAAYEQYF. The CDR3, as DNA: TGTGCCAGCGTCGAGGGAGCCGCCTACGAGCAGTACTTC. The whole variable domain, remainder taken from reference TRBV2 and TRBJ2-7, is EPEVTQTPSHQVTQMGQEVILRCVPISNHLYFYWYRQILGQKVEFLVSFYNNEISEKSEIFDDQFSVERPDGSNFTLKIRSTKLEDSAMYFCASVEGAAYEQYFGPGTRLTVT.

This rearrangement joins TRBV19 to TRBJ2-3, with D tentatively TRBD2 (6 bases). This CDR3 comprises 14 residues. V gave up 9 bases and J gave up 4 bases, with 17 bases separating them. Germline V gene sequence: CDR1 LNHDA, CDR2 SQIVND (reference sequence). The CDR3 spells CASRAGLPSDTQYF. In DNA, the CDR3 is TGTGCCAGCAGGGCGGGATTGCCTTCAGATACGCAGTATTTT.

Many counts were recorded for this clonotype. The J gene is TRBJ2-3, the V gene TRBV9, with D hard to call. V lost 3 bases to trimming and J lost 2 bases, with 10 bases between them. Looked up from germline, CDR1 is SGDLS and CDR2 is YYNGEE. The CDR3 runs to 14 residues. DNA for the CDR3: TGTGCCAGCAGCGGGCGCTACGACACAGATACGCAGTATTTT. Amino acid sequence: CASSGRYDTDTQYF.

The table lists this clonotype with a few counts. The V gene is TRBV3-1, the J gene TRBJ2-3; D may be TRBD2 (5 bases). The CDR3 totals 13 residues. Germline CDR1 reads LGHDT; CDR2 reads YNNKEL (reference sequence). V lost 5 bases and J 5 bases, leaving 11 bases between the germline ends. CDR3 DNA sequence: TGTGCCAGCAGCTATAGAGGGAAAGATACGCAGTATTTT. This encodes CASSYRGKDTQYF.

The CDR3 reads CAITTGLIQETQYF. CDR3 coding DNA: TGTGCCATCACCACGGGCCTAATCCAAGAGACCCAGTACTTC. The V and J genes are TRBV10-3 and TRBJ2-5; D is undetermined. There are 14 residues in the CDR3. Between the trimmed V and J ends, which lost 7 bases and 1 base, there was a span of 13 bases. Germline V CDR1 and CDR2: ENHRY, SYGVKD.

This chain links TRBV20-1 with TRBJ1-4; D remains unclear. Germline V gives CDR1 DFQATT, CDR2 SNEGSKA (reference sequence). The length of the CDR3 is 13 residues. V gave up 8 bases and J gave up 7 bases, with 17 bases separating them. The CDR3 region has the DNA TGCAGTATTCTCAAATCCGACCGTGAAAAACTGTTTTTT. Translating it yields CSILKSDREKLFF.

This clonotype was counted between two and nine times. The chain joins TRBV25-1 to TRBJ2-3; 8 nucleotides line up with TRBD1. The CDR3 totals 16 residues. The V gene end was trimmed by 3 bases and the J gene end by 1 base; junction bases not matched to a gene: 6. CDR1 is MGHDK, CDR2 SYGVNS, per germline. CDR3 in DNA: TGTGCCAGCAGTGACCCCGGACAGGGCCGCACAGATACGCAGTATTTT. It translates to CASSDPGQGRTDTQYF.

This clonotype was counted many times. The chain combines TRBV12-3 or TRBV12-4 with TRBJ1-5; D unclear. V lost 3 bases and J lost 9, with 15 bases in between. There are 14 residues in the CDR3. CDR3 bases: TGTGCCAGCAGTTTGAACATCCGCTCGGGGCCCCAGCATTTT. It specifies CASSLNIRSGPQHF.

This chain uses TRBV30 with TRBJ2-2; 8 nucleotides agree with TRBD1. This CDR3 is built from 17 residues. After removal of 3 bases from V and 5 bases from J, the junction contained 14 bases not matched to a gene. Looked up from germline, CDR1 is GTSNPN and CDR2 is SVGIG (reference sequence). CDR3 DNA sequence: TGTGCCTGGAGGGAAAATAGGGACAGGTGGGATACCGGGGAGCTGTTTTTT. It codes for CAWRENRDRWDTGELFF.

The sample holds a few counts of this clonotype. This chain joins TRBV10-3 and TRBJ2-7; TRBD1 is a possible D gene (6 bases). This CDR3 has 12 amino acids. Trimming stripped 6 bases from V and 6 bases from J, with 12 bases between. CDR1 ENHRY and CDR2 SYGVKD come from the germline V gene. CDR3 bases: TGTGCCATCAGGGGGGCCCAGGGCGAGCAGTACTTC. It specifies CAIRGAQGEQYF.

In this sample, this clonotype turned up a few times. Because it lacks the conserved phenylalanine or tryptophan at the end, this CDR3 is likely a read error. The chain couples TRBV12-3 or TRBV12-4 to TRBJ2-5, with no clear D. The CDR3 has 12 residues. The germline V and J ends were trimmed by 5 bases and 5 bases, with 9 bases remaining between them. CDR3 in amino acids: CASSAPEETQYS. The CDR3 DNA is TGTGCCAGCAGTGCCCCCGAGGAGACCCAGTACTCC.

V and J are TRBV14 and TRBJ1-5; D uncertain. Deletions cut 4 bases from V and 6 bases from J, with 10 bases between. The CDR3 runs to 13 residues. Germline CDR1 and CDR2: SGHDN and FVKESK. The CDR3 coding sequence is TGTGCCAGCAGCCGTACGACGGTTCAGCCCCAGCATTTT. It specifies CASSRTTVQPQHF.

This clonotype has just a few counts. This chain connects TRBV20-1 to TRBJ2-7; D assignment may be TRBD1 or TRBD2 (5 bases each). The CDR3 consists of 15 residues. CDR1 and CDR2 (germline): DFQATT, SNEGSKA (reference sequence). Trimming shortened V by 6 bases and J by 3 bases, and 21 bases separated the two germline ends. In nucleotides, the CDR3 is TGCAGTGCCCGGCAGGGCCCAGACTACAACTACGAGCAGTACTTC. Amino acids: CSARQGPDYNYEQYF.

This clonotype was picked up a small number of times. This chain joins TRBV10-3 and TRBJ2-7; D unresolved. This CDR3 is built from 11 residues. V was pared by 8 bases and J by 6 bases, with 11 bases between. Germline CDR1 ENHRY, CDR2 SYGVKD. The CDR3 sequence is CAIGLQAEQYF. The CDR3 bases are TGTGCCATCGGTCTTCAAGCCGAGCAGTACTTC.

CDR3 coding DNA: TGTGCCACCGGCGGGACTAGCCGCTATGCCGGGGAGCTGTTTTTT. Its protein is CATGGTSRYAGELFF. The chain has TRBV15 and TRBJ2-2; 9 nucleotides align to TRBD2. CDR3 length equals 15 residues. With V trimmed by 8 bases and J by 6 bases, 10 bases remained unmatched. Germline V gene data show CDR1 as LNHNV and CDR2 as YYDKDF (reference sequence).

Only one count was recorded for this clonotype. The V gene is TRBV25-1, the J gene TRBJ2-2; maybe TRBD1 (6 bases). V lost 7 bases, J lost 2 bases, and 11 bases lay in between. CDR3 length equals 14 residues. From germline, CDR1 is MGHDK and CDR2 SYGVNS. The CDR3 nucleotides are TGTGCCAGCACTAGCAGGGGCAACACCGGGGAGCTGTTTTTT. Translated, it gives CASTSRGNTGELFF. The variable domain in full, with the rest retrieved from reference TRBV25-1 and TRBJ2-2, is EADIYQTPRYLVIGTGKKITLECSQTMGHDKMYWYQQDPGMELHLIHYSYGVNSTEKGDLSSESTVSRIRTEHFPLTLESARPSHTSQYLCASTSRGNTGELFFGEGSRLTVL.

About this clonotype: Its ends do not fully match the called genes, so a read error is possible. The V and J genes are TRBV3-1 and TRBJ2-2, with TRBD1 identical over 7 bases. Germline CDR1 is LGHDT and CDR2 is YNNKEL (reference sequence). CDR3 size: 16 residues. Here the CDR3 DNA reads TGTGCCAACAGCGCGACCCACAGGGGAAGGACCGGGGAGCTGTTTTTT. Its protein is CANSATHRGRTGELFF. Full variable domain (rest looked up from reference TRBV3-1 and TRBJ2-2): DTAVSQTPKYLVTQMGNDKSIKCEQNLGHDTMYWYKQDSKKFLKIMFSYNNKELIINETVPNRFSPKSPDKAHLNLHINSLELGDSAVYFCANSATHRGRTGELFFGEGSRLTVL.

This clonotype was observed a handful of times. V and J are TRBV7-6 and TRBJ2-7; unclear D gene. Looked up from germline, CDR1 is SGHVS and CDR2 is FNYEAQ. Between the trimmed V and J ends, which lost 1 base and 2 bases, there was a span of 6 bases. CDR3 length: 13 amino acids. The DNA of the CDR3 is TGTGCCAGCAGCTTAGGAGAACCCTACGAGCAGTACTTC. This translates into CASSLGEPYEQYF.

The genes are TRBV5-6 and TRBJ2-1; D gene unclear. CDR1 is SGHDT, CDR2 YYEEEE, per germline. The CDR3 runs to 12 residues. V was clipped by 4 bases and J by 5 bases, with 7 bases between them. The CDR3 loop reads CASSQPDNEQFF. Here the CDR3 DNA reads TGTGCCAGCAGCCAACCCGACAATGAGCAGTTCTTC.

CDR3 loop: CASRLAGESYEQYF. For the CDR3, the DNA is TGTGCCAGTCGACTAGCGGGAGAATCGTACGAGCAGTACTTC. The chain couples TRBV19 to TRBJ2-7; 12 bases line up with TRBD2. Germline CDR1 and CDR2: LNHDA and SQIVND (reference sequence). The length of the CDR3 is 14 residues. The ends lost 8 bases at V and 4 bases at J; junction bases unmatched: 6. The full variable domain, rest sourced from reference TRBV19 and TRBJ2-7, is DGGITQSPKYLFRKEGQNVTLSCEQNLNHDAMYWYRQDPGQGLRLIYYSQIVNDFQKGDIAEGYSVSREKKESFPLTVTSAQKNPTAFYLCASRLAGESYEQYFGPGTRLTVT.

The table lists this clonotype with a few counts. This chain connects TRBV5-1 to TRBJ2-2; the D gene could be TRBD1 or TRBD2 (6 bases each). Germline loops: CDR1 SGHRS, CDR2 YFSETQ. The CDR3 length is 15 residues. The ends were cut back, 3 bases at V and 5 bases at J, with 14 bases in the middle. The CDR3 here is CASSSGAVGTGELFF. The CDR3 nucleotides read TGCGCCAGCAGCTCGGGGGCCGTTGGAACCGGGGAGCTGTTTTTT.

This clonotype was found a few times. The chain couples TRBV5-5 to TRBJ1-5, with D perhaps TRBD1 (5 bases). Germline loops: CDR1 SGHKS, CDR2 YYEKEE (reference sequence). This CDR3 spans 17 amino acids. V was cut by 0 bases and J by 0 bases, with 13 bases left in between. The CDR3 nucleotides read TGTGCCAGCAGCTTGGTTGCCAGGGATTATAGCAATCAGCCCCAGCATTTT. This sequence encodes CASSLVARDYSNQPQHF.

This clonotype was counted between two and nine times. The gene calls are TRBV12-3 or TRBV12-4 and TRBJ2-2; possible D gene TRBD1, 5 bases. Trimming removed 2 bases at V and 1 base at J, with 8 bases between. The CDR3 has 15 residues. The CDR3 loop is CASSLRGMNTGELFF. The CDR3, as DNA: TGTGCCAGCAGTTTAAGGGGTATGAACACCGGGGAGCTGTTTTTT.